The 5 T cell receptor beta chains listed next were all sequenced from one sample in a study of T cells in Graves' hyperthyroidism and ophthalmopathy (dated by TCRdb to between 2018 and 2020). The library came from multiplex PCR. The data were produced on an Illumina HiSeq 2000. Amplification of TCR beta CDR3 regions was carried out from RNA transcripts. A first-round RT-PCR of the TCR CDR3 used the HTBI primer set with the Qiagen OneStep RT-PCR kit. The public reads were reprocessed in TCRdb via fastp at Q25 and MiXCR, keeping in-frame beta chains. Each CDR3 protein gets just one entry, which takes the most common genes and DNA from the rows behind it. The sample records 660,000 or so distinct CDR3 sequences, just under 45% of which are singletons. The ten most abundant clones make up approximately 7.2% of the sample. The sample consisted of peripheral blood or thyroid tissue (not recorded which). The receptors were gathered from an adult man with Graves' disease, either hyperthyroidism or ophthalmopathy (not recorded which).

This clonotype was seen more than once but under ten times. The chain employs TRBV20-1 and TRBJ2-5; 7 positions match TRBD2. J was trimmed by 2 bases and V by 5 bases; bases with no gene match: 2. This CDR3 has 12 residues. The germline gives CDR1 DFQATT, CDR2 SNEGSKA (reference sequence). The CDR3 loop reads CSAGSGQETQYF. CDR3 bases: TGCAGTGCTGGTAGCGGGCAAGAGACCCAGTACTTC.

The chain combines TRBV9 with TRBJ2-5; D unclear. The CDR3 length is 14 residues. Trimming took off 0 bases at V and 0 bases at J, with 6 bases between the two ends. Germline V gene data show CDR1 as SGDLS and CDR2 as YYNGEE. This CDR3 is CASSVAVNQETQYF. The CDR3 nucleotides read TGTGCCAGCAGCGTAGCCGTAAACCAAGAGACCCAGTACTTC.

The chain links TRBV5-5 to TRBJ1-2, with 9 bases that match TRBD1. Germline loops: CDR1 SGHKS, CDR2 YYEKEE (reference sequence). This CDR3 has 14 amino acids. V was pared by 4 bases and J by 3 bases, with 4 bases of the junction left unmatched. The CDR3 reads CASSATGGHYGYTF. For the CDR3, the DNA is TGTGCCAGCAGCGCGACAGGGGGACACTATGGCTACACCTTC.

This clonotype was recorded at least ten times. CDR3 in amino acids: CASSPARGGDYGYTF. Written as DNA, the CDR3 is TGTGCCAGCAGCCCCGCGCGCGGGGGTGACTATGGCTACACCTTC. The rearrangement uses TRBV7-3 and TRBJ1-2; D is perhaps TRBD1 (5 bases). CDR3 length equals 15 residues. Between the trimmed V and J ends, which lost 5 bases and 3 bases, there was a span of 16 bases. Germline-derived CDR1 and CDR2 are SGHTA and FQGTGA.

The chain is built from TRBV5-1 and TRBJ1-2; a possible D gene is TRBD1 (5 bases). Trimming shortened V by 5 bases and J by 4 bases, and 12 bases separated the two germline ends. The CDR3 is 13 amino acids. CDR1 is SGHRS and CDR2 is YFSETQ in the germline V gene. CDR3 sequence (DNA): TGCGCCAGCAGTCACGACAGTCTCTATGGCTACACCTTC. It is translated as CASSHDSLYGYTF. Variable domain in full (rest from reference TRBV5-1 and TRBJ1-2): KAGVTQTPRYLIKTRGQQVTLSCSPISGHRSVSWYQQTPGQGLQFLFEYFSETQRNKGNFPGRFSGRQFSNSRSEMNVSTLELGDSALYLCASSHDSLYGYTFGSGTRLTVV.